These 24 T cell receptor beta chains share one sample of origin, sequenced in a study of blood T cell repertoires in COVID-19. TCRdb's table, derived via immunoSEQ multiplex PCR, lists solely in-frame clones and lacks some. The sample contains about 170,000 clones, around four fifths of which appear only once. Sequencing input: peripheral blood. These receptors came from a woman in her sixties with acute or convalescent COVID-19.

The rearrangement joins TRBV7-2 to TRBJ1-3; TRBD1 matches at 7 bases. Per the germline V gene, CDR1 is SGHTA and CDR2 is FQGNSA. The CDR3 extends over 14 amino acids. The V segment lost 8 bases and the J segment 1 base; nucleotides outside the gene matches: 5. CDR3 sequence reads: CASLLQGSGNTIYF. The CDR3 nucleotides read TGTGCCAGCTTACTACAGGGGTCTGGAAACACCATATATTTT.

V gene TRBV5-6 combines with J gene TRBJ1-5; possibly TRBD1 for D (5 bases). V was cut by 2 bases and J by 5 bases, with 11 bases left in between. The CDR3 covers 14 residues. Looked up from germline, CDR1 is SGHDT and CDR2 is YYEEEE. CDR3 residues: CASSFGWGDQPQHF. The CDR3 coding sequence is TGTGCCAGCAGCTTTGGATGGGGGGATCAGCCCCAGCATTTT.

The chain uses TRBV7-2 and TRBJ2-3; the D gene is possibly TRBD2 (6 bases). The CDR3 extends over 14 amino acids. The ends were cut back, 2 bases at V and 4 bases at J, with 10 bases in the middle. CDR1 is SGHTA and CDR2 is FQGNSA in the germline V gene. The CDR3: CASSLTSSADTQYF. DNA for the CDR3: TGTGCCAGCAGCTTAACTAGCAGCGCAGATACGCAGTATTTT. The full variable domain, its missing parts supplied by reference TRBV7-2 and TRBJ2-3, is GAGVSQSPSNKVTEKGKDVELRCDPISGHTALYWYRQSLGQGLEFLIYFQGNSAPDKSGLPSDRFSAERTGGSVSTLTIQRTQQEDSAVYLCASSLTSSADTQYFGPGTRLTVL.

A single count supports this clone. The chain's CDR3 is CSAEPNTEAFF. Written as DNA, the CDR3 is TGCAGTGCTGAGCCGAACACTGAAGCTTTCTTT. This chain uses TRBV20-1 with TRBJ1-1; D unclear. V was cut by 5 bases and J by 1 base, with 5 bases left in between. The V gene's germline CDR1 is DFQATT and CDR2 SNEGSKA (reference sequence). The CDR3 consists of 11 residues.

The J gene is TRBJ1-4, the V gene TRBV10-3; TRBD1 matches 9 bases. The V gene's germline CDR1 is ENHRY and CDR2 SYGVKD. The CDR3 extends over 16 amino acids. V shed 2 bases and J 8 bases; nucleotides not matched to a gene: 9. The CDR3 protein is CAISENPGTGREKLFF. CDR3 coding DNA: TGTGCCATCAGTGAGAACCCCGGGACAGGGCGGGAAAAACTGTTTTTT.

The chain is built from TRBV3-1 (or the pseudogene TRBV3-2) and TRBJ1-6, with TRBD1 matching 10 bases. V lost 5 bases, J lost 10 bases, and 11 bases stayed unmatched. The CDR3 spans 16 residues. CDR1 is LGHDT and CDR2 is YNNKEL in the germline V gene (reference sequence). The CDR3 DNA is TGTGCCAGCAGCTCCCGACAGGGGGCTAATGGATCACCCCTCCACTTT. This encodes CASSSRQGANGSPLHF.

V gene TRBV9 combines with J gene TRBJ1-6, with D unclear. CDR1 is SGDLS, CDR2 YYNGEE, per germline. CDR3 size: 15 residues. The V gene lost 0 bases and the J gene lost 7 bases, with 11 bases spanning the gap. CDR3 loop: CASSVESEINSPLHF. The CDR3 coding sequence is TGTGCCAGCAGCGTAGAATCAGAAATCAATTCACCCCTCCACTTT.

V usage is TRBV11-3 and J usage is TRBJ1-4; 9 bases align to TRBD1. J gave up 8 bases and V 0 bases, and 7 bases lay outside the gene matches. The CDR3 length is 16 residues. Germline V gene data show CDR1 as SGHNT and CDR2 as YENEEA. This CDR3 reads CASSLEVGQGKEKLFF. The CDR3 bases are TGTGCCAGCAGCTTAGAGGTGGGACAGGGAAAGGAAAAACTGTTTTTT.

This clone was found once. This chain joins TRBV3-1 (or the pseudogene TRBV3-2) and TRBJ1-3; the D gene is possibly TRBD1 (5 bases). CDR1 and CDR2 from the germline V gene are LGHDT and YNNKEL (reference sequence). The ends were cut back, 3 bases at V and 9 bases at J, with 12 bases in the middle. The CDR3 contains 13 residues. CDR3 coding DNA: TGTGCCAGCAGCCATCCGGAGGGGAGCACCATATATTTT. Translating it yields CASSHPEGSTIYF.

This clone was observed a few times. The chain joins TRBV30 to TRBJ1-1; D is uncertain. Trimming left V 4 bases short and J 3 bases short, with 15 bases between. The length of the CDR3 is 14 residues. CDR1 is GTSNPN and CDR2 is SVGIG in the germline V gene (reference sequence). The CDR3 bases are TGTGCCTGGAAGGAGAGTCCGGCGGACACTGAAGCTTTCTTT. Its translation is CAWKESPADTEAFF.

The V gene is TRBV6-5, the J gene TRBJ2-1, with 11 bases identical to TRBD2. This CDR3 region has 15 residues. J lost 3 bases, V lost 6 bases, and 4 bases had no gene match. Germline V gene data show CDR1 as MNHEY and CDR2 as SVGAGI. The CDR3 sequence is CASSHTSGGYNEQFF. As DNA, the CDR3 is TGTGCCAGCAGCCATACTAGCGGGGGCTACAATGAGCAGTTCTTC.

The rearrangement links TRBV24-1 to TRBJ1-3; D not certain. Trimming removed 4 bases at V and 3 bases at J, with 9 bases between. From germline, CDR1 is KGHDR and CDR2 SFDVKD. The CDR3 length is 14 residues. The CDR3 bases are TGTGCCACCAGTGACCGCGGCATTGGAAACACCATATATTTT. This translates into CATSDRGIGNTIYF.

This clone has a handful of counts. The genes are TRBV6-5 and TRBJ1-5, with D perhaps TRBD1 (5 bases). V lost 0 bases to trimming and J lost 1 base, with 7 bases between them. The CDR3 is 15 residues long. Germline-derived CDR1 and CDR2 are MNHEY and SVGAGI. CDR3 sequence reads: CASSYSRQSNQPQHF. CDR3 DNA sequence: TGTGCCAGCAGTTACTCGAGACAGAGCAATCAGCCCCAGCATTTT.

The V gene is TRBV5-1, the J gene TRBJ2-7; 8 bases align to TRBD1. The CDR3 is 13 residues long. Germline V gene lookup returns CDR1 SGHRS and CDR2 YFSETQ. The trim removed 3 bases at V and 7 bases at J, leaving 6 bases unmatched. CDR3 region: CASSSGQAGEQYF. Here the CDR3 DNA reads TGCGCCAGCAGCTCGGGACAGGCGGGGGAGCAGTACTTC.

This sequence joins TRBV11-2 and TRBJ1-2, with TRBD1 matching 8 bases. This CDR3 is built from 14 residues. Germline V gives CDR1 SGHAT, CDR2 FQNNGV. The V and J ends lost 5 bases and 5 bases, in that order; junction bases with no gene match: 7. Here the CDR3 reads CASSLDRGAYGYTF. CDR3 coding DNA: TGTGCCAGCAGCCTCGACAGGGGAGCGTATGGCTACACCTTC. The entire variable domain, with the rest obtained from reference TRBV11-2 and TRBJ1-2, is as follows: EAGVAQSPRYKIIEKRQSVAFWCNPISGHATLYWYQQILGQGPKLLIQFQNNGVVDDSQLPKDRFSAERLKGVDSTLKIQPAKLEDSAVYLCASSLDRGAYGYTFGSGTRLTVV.

The chain has TRBV5-1 and TRBJ1-2; D is possibly TRBD1 (5 bases). Deletions cut 4 bases from V and 8 bases from J, with 12 bases between. Germline V lookup: CDR1 SGHRS, CDR2 YFSETQ. This CDR3 is built from 12 residues. CDR3 in amino acids: CASSLQGWGYTF. Here the CDR3 DNA reads TGCGCCAGCAGCCTCCAGGGTTGGGGCTACACCTTC.

The V and J genes are TRBV29-1 and TRBJ1-2; 9 nucleotides agree with TRBD1. CDR1 and CDR2 (germline): SQVTM, ANQGSEA. The CDR3 is made up of 15 amino acids. V dropped 1 base and J dropped 4; count of bases not matched to a gene: 7. The CDR3 nucleotides read TGCAGCGTTGAAGGCGGGACAGGGAAAACCTATGGCTACACCTTC. This encodes CSVEGGTGKTYGYTF. The full variable domain, in which reference TRBV29-1 and TRBJ1-2 provide the parts outside the CDR3, is SAVISQKPSRDICQRGTSLTIQCQVDSQVTMMFWYRQQPGQSLTLIATANQGSEATYESGFVIDKFPISRPNLTFSTLTVSNMSPEDSSIYLCSVEGGTGKTYGYTFGSGTRLTVV.

Details on this clone: One end of the junction varies from germline; a read error may be responsible. This chain connects TRBV18 to TRBJ2-7; the match to TRBD1 covers 9 bases. There are 15 residues in the CDR3. Germline V gene data show CDR1 as KGHSH and CDR2 as LQKENI. In nucleotides, the CDR3 is TGTGCCAGCTCCCCACAGGGACAGGGAACCTACGAGCAGTACTTC. Encoded protein: CASSPQGQGTYEQYF.

The V gene is TRBV4-1, the J gene TRBJ2-7; 7 positions agree with TRBD1. The CDR3 covers 15 residues. The V gene's germline CDR1 is MGHRA and CDR2 YSYEKL. With 3 bases clipped from V and 2 bases from J, the junction kept 7 bases outside the gene matches. The DNA of the CDR3 is TGCGCCAGCAGCCAGGACGGACAGGTACCCTACGAGCAGTACTTC. Protein sequence: CASSQDGQVPYEQYF.

The rearrangement links TRBV6-5 to TRBJ2-7; 8 bases map to TRBD1. The CDR3 runs to 14 residues. Germline V CDR1 and CDR2: MNHEY, SVGAGI. V was clipped by 4 bases and J by 6 bases; unmatched bases: 8. The CDR3 here is CASSFGTGFGEQYF. The CDR3 region has the DNA TGTGCCAGCAGTTTCGGGACAGGTTTCGGCGAGCAGTACTTC.

The V and J genes are TRBV19 and TRBJ1-1, with TRBD1 matching over 7 bases. Trimming removed 4 bases from V and 1 base from J; junction bases left unmatched: 6. The germline V gene has CDR1 LNHDA and CDR2 SQIVND (reference sequence). The CDR3 is made up of 15 amino acids. In DNA form, the CDR3 reads TGTGCCAGTAGTAAGACAGGGCGGGAGAACACTGAAGCTTTCTTT. Its translation is CASSKTGRENTEAFF. Drawing the rest from reference TRBV19 and TRBJ1-1, the complete variable domain is DGGITQSPKYLFRKEGQNVTLSCEQNLNHDAMYWYRQDPGQGLRLIYYSQIVNDFQKGDIAEGYSVSREKKESFPLTVTSAQKNPTAFYLCASSKTGRENTEAFFGQGTRLTVV.

The chain couples TRBV3-1 (or the pseudogene TRBV3-2) to TRBJ2-7, with a weak D call TRBD2 (6 bases). V was pared by 1 base and J by 5 bases, with 9 bases between. Germline CDR1 and CDR2: LGHDT and YNNKEL (reference sequence). CDR3 length: 13 residues. This chain's CDR3 is CASSQGLVNEQYF. The CDR3 DNA reads as TGTGCCAGCAGCCAAGGACTAGTGAACGAGCAGTACTTC.

This chain connects TRBV7-2 to TRBJ2-5; D perhaps matches TRBD2 (6 bases). Germline V CDR1 and CDR2: SGHTA, FQGNSA. The V and J ends lost 5 bases and 4 bases respectively, with 14 bases between them. The CDR3 is 14 residues long. CDR3 region: CASSPTRLIETQYF. As DNA, the CDR3 is TGTGCCAGCAGCCCGACTAGATTGATAGAGACCCAGTACTTC.

The gene calls are TRBV4-3 and TRBJ2-5; 7 bases are a match to TRBD1. The ends lost 4 bases at V and 0 bases at J; junction bases unmatched: 14. There are 18 residues in the CDR3. CDR1 LGHNA and CDR2 YSLEER come from the germline V gene. CDR3 region: CASSPNLLKTGDQETQYF. The CDR3, as DNA: TGCGCCAGCAGCCCTAACCTTCTAAAAACAGGGGACCAAGAGACCCAGTACTTC.